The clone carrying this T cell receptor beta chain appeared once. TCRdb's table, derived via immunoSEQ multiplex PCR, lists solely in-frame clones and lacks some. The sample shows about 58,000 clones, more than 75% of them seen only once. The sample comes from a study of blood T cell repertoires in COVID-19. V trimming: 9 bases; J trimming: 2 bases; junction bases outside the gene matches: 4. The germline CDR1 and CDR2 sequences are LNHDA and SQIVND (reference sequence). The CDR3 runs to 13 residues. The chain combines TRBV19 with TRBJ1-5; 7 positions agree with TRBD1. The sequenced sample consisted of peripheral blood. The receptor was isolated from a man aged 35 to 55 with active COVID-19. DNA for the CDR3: TGTGCCAGCAAAACAGGGGGCAATCAGCCCCAGCATTTT. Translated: CASKTGGNQPQHF.